The TCR beta chain under discussion was sequenced for a study of cytomegalovirus exposure and HLA in healthy donors. Amplification used 60 Vbeta primers and 13 Jbeta primers. Using immunoSEQ multiplex PCR, the repertoire was profiled, and TCRdb retains in-frame clones only, with some absent. The sample has 150,000 to 200,000 clones; 70% to 80% are singletons. The specimen was PBMCs. The source is a woman in her 50s in good health and CMV-seronegative.

The CDR3 loop is CAISDRQGLSNEQFF. The CDR3 DNA reads as TGTGCCATCAGTGACCGTCAGGGGCTTAGCAATGAGCAGTTCTTC. The V gene is TRBV10-3, the J gene TRBJ2-1; the D gene is possibly TRBD1 (6 bases). The CDR3 is made up of 15 amino acids. From germline, CDR1 is ENHRY and CDR2 SYGVKD. Trimming took 3 bases from V and 6 from J, leaving 15 bases between them.